This is a list of T cell receptor beta chains from one sample in a study of spatial heterogeneity in lung cancer. MiXCR, applied by TCRdb to the 5' RACE reads, yields one record per CDR3 protein. The sample contains 20,000 to 30,000 distinct CDR3 sequences, approximately 9% of which appear only once. Sequenced material: lung tumor tissue, taken at surgery. The source of these receptors is a male donor with early-stage non-small cell lung cancer. Both conserved end residues are part of each CDR3. Fields, in order: J gene, CDR3 length, D gene, clone size, V gene, CDR3 protein, CDR3 DNA. The D gene is left open where the match is weak. Clone size is not always given. Where it is, it says once, few, many or a class for expanded clones.

>TRBJ1-5|14|.|many|TRBV27
CASSFGMGDQPQHF
TGTGCCAGCAGTTTTGGGATGGGGGATCAGCCCCAGCATTTT
>TRBJ1-1|14|.|.|TRBV18
CASSPVQGNTEAFF
TGTGCCAGCTCACCAGTACAGGGGAACACTGAAGCTTTCTTT
>TRBJ1-4|14|.|few|TRBV20-1
CSASAKGRGEKLFF
TGCAGTGCTAGCGCGAAGGGGCGGGGTGAAAAACTGTTTTTT
>TRBJ2-7|15|.|few|TRBV11-2
CASTFGREGLYEQYF
TGTGCCAGCACCTTCGGAAGAGAGGGGCTTTACGAGCAGTACTTC
>TRBJ2-3|16|TRBD2|once|TRBV10-3
CAISEQAGGPADTQYF
TGTGCCATCAGTGAGCAAGCGGGAGGGCCGGCAGATACGCAGTATTTT
>TRBJ1-5|14|.|many|TRBV5-6
CASSLEGSNQPQHF
TGTGCCAGCAGCTTGGAAGGGTCCAATCAGCCCCAGCATTTT
>TRBJ1-5|13|.|.|TRBV6-6
CASIGGAGQPQHF
TGTGCCAGCATTGGGGGGGCTGGCCAGCCCCAGCATTTT
>TRBJ1-4|14|TRBD1|many|TRBV5-6
CASSLQGAREKLFF
TGTGCCAGCAGCTTACAGGGGGCAAGGGAAAAACTGTTTTTT
>TRBJ2-5|15|TRBD1|.|TRBV7-9
CASSPTRDRGETQYF
TGTGCCAGCAGCCCTACCCGGGACAGGGGAGAGACCCAGTACTTC
>TRBJ2-3|15|TRBD1|.|TRBV10-3
CAISPTGAATDTQYF
TGTGCCATCAGCCCGACAGGGGCCGCCACAGATACGCAGTATTTT
>TRBJ2-1|14|TRBD2|few|TRBV27
CASGPVGGRNEQFF
TGTGCCAGCGGCCCTGTGGGCGGGAGGAATGAGCAGTTCTTC
>TRBJ2-5|15|TRBD2|.|TRBV27
CASSRTSGSQETQYF
TGTGCCAGCAGTCGGACTAGCGGGAGCCAAGAGACCCAGTACTTC
>TRBJ2-1|12|.|many|TRBV7-2
CASGVALHAQFF
TGTGCCAGCGGAGTAGCCCTCCACGCGCAGTTCTTC
>TRBJ2-6|15|.|many|TRBV28
CASSRGLVGANVLTF
TGTGCCAGCAGTCGGGGTTTAGTTGGGGCCAACGTCCTGACTTTC
>TRBJ2-7|14|TRBD2|few|TRBV7-9
CASSLANSGSEQYF
TGTGCCAGCAGCCTAGCGAATAGCGGGAGCGAGCAGTACTTC
>TRBJ1-2|15|.|.|TRBV5-1
CASSSWGQGRYGYTF
TGCGCCAGCAGCTCCTGGGGGCAGGGCAGGTATGGCTACACCTTC
>TRBJ2-7|11|.|many|TRBV11-1
CATSEGYEQYF
TGTGCCACTTCGGAGGGCTACGAGCAGTACTTC
>TRBJ2-3|13|.|few|TRBV10-3
CAITSLGTDTQYF
TGTGCCATCACCTCGCTAGGAACAGATACGCAGTATTTT
>TRBJ2-1|11|.|.|TRBV3-1
CASSRRNEQFF
TGTGCCAGCAGCCGACGGAATGAGCAGTTCTTC
>TRBJ2-1|17|.|few|TRBV28
CASGPQSPVKSYNEQFF
TGTGCCAGCGGACCTCAGTCCCCTGTTAAATCCTACAATGAGCAGTTCTTC
>TRBJ2-3|14|TRBD1|many|TRBV5-1
CASLSTGGTDTQYF
TGCGCCAGCTTGTCGACAGGGGGCACAGATACGCAGTATTTT
>TRBJ2-5|17|TRBD2|once|TRBV7-2
CASSSGLLAARKETQYF
TGTGCCAGCAGCTCGGGGCTACTAGCGGCCCGAAAAGAGACCCAGTACTTC
>TRBJ2-2|14|TRBD1|many|TRBV29-1
CSVTGGLYTGELFF
TGCAGCGTGACAGGGGGTTTGTACACCGGGGAGCTGTTTTTT
>TRBJ2-3|16|.|medium-sized|TRBV6-6
CASSLTGHQETDTQYF
TGTGCCAGCAGCCTGACCGGACACCAAGAAACAGATACGCAGTATTTT
>TRBJ2-2|15|.|few|TRBV5-1
CASSLAPGWGGELFF
TGCGCCAGCAGCTTGGCCCCAGGGTGGGGCGGGGAGCTGTTTTTT
>TRBJ2-7|12|TRBD1|many|TRBV20-1
CSAIQGAYEQYF
TGCAGTGCCATACAGGGGGCTTACGAGCAGTACTTC
>TRBJ2-5|18|.|many|TRBV5-1
CASSPGDGTSGLQETQYF
TGCGCCAGCAGTCCTGGGGACGGGACATCGGGATTACAAGAGACCCAGTACTTC
>TRBJ1-5|12|.|many|TRBV12-3/TRBV12-4
CASSLRLGPQHF
TGTGCCAGCAGTTTAAGGTTGGGGCCCCAGCATTTT
>TRBJ2-7|15|.|many|TRBV7-2
CASSPRRVAGYEQYF
TGTGCCAGCAGCCCCCGCCGGGTTGCTGGCTACGAGCAGTACTTC
>TRBJ2-7|14|TRBD2|many|TRBV2
CASKPGLAGVQQYF
TGTGCCAGCAAACCGGGACTAGCGGGGGTCCAGCAGTACTTC
>TRBJ1-4|16|.|many|TRBV20-1
CSARGTSRGTNEKLFF
TGCAGTGCTAGAGGAACATCCAGGGGAACTAATGAAAAACTGTTTTTT
>TRBJ2-7|17|TRBD2|few|TRBV11-2
CASSSPWGTSGTNEQYF
TGTGCCAGCAGCTCGCCTTGGGGGACTAGCGGGACCAACGAGCAGTACTTC
>TRBJ2-3|13|.|large|TRBV5-4
CASSPVPRDTQYF
TGTGCCAGCAGCCCGGTCCCGCGAGATACGCAGTATTTT
>TRBJ1-5|15|TRBD1|few|TRBV18
CASSSGQGVRQPQHF
TGTGCCAGCTCATCGGGACAGGGGGTTCGTCAGCCCCAGCATTTT
>TRBJ2-5|13|TRBD2|many|TRBV29-1
CSVEGTSFETQYF
TGCAGCGTTGAAGGGACTAGCTTTGAGACCCAGTACTTC
>TRBJ2-7|14|TRBD2|few|TRBV27
CASSKTSGAYEQYF
TGTGCCAGCAGTAAAACTAGCGGCGCCTACGAGCAGTACTTC
>TRBJ2-7|13|.|few|TRBV29-1
CSAHDGPSYEQYF
TGCAGCGCCCACGACGGACCTTCCTACGAGCAGTACTTC
>TRBJ2-1|15|.|.|TRBV4-1
CASSQDTDSYNEQFF
TGCGCCAGCAGCCAAGACACGGACTCCTACAATGAGCAGTTCTTC